This T cell receptor beta chain was captured by sequencing in a study of T cell responses to AZD1222 COVID-19 vaccine. Study information: The study pooled second doses at about 4 or about 12 weeks.

Sequencing used immunoSEQ multiplex PCR; TCRdb keeps in-frame clones, though not all of them. The repertoire holds some 100,000 clones, just over 90% seen once, with 4.5% in the top ten. As regards this clone: This CDR3 is also generated by other DNA sequences in the sample.

V lost 1 base and J lost 3, with 6 bases in between. CDR3 length: 13 residues. Sample: peripheral blood, taken on day 0 of AZD1222 vaccination. This chain uses TRBV12-3 or TRBV12-4 with TRBJ1-2; D gene uncertain. This TCR was sampled from an adult in good health. In DNA form, the CDR3 reads TGTGCCAGCAGTTTAGTCGGGGACTATGGCTACACCTTC. It encodes CASSLVGDYGYTF.